The clone carrying this TCR beta chain was seen only once. Its target is unknown. The sample belongs to a study of monozygotic twins with cystic fibrosis. Study information: Roughly 3 micrograms of fragmented DNA underwent about 14 PCR cycles for library preparation. General study results and limits: Monozygotic CF twins shared more identical nucleotide clonotypes than unrelated patients. J usage was most co-twin-similar in 8 of 16 pairs, V in 13. Clonality was generally low (median roughly 0.01), higher in the most severe patients.

The V gene's germline CDR1 is SGHRS and CDR2 YFSETQ. The CDR3 runs to 15 residues. J gave up 6 bases and V 0 bases, and 5 bases lay outside the gene matches. This table comes from immunoSEQ multiplex PCR, and its TCRdb copy is limited to in-frame clones, with some not included. The table lists fewer than 15,000 clones, about 98% of them singletons. This rearrangement joins TRBV5-1 to TRBJ2-1; 8 bases align to TRBD2. The sequence derives from a girl aged 2 to 10 with cystic fibrosis. The sample taken for sequencing was blood. DNA of the CDR3: TGCGCCAGCAGCTTGGAGGTAGCGGGATCCAATGAGCAGTTCTTC. Protein sequence: CASSLEVAGSNEQFF.